Listed here are 3 T cell receptor beta chains from one sample, sequenced in a study of beta chain features in type 1 diabetes. Of the isolated RNA, all was reverse transcribed, and so the sequenced material was expressed TCRB transcripts. The data were produced by immunoSEQ multiplex PCR, yet TCRdb's version contains in-frame clones alone and is incomplete. This sample carries fewer than 65,000 clones, around three fifths of them seen once, and the ten largest clones take about 2.2%. Sequencing used Tregs from blood. These receptors were obtained from a woman aged 18-30 years in good health.

The V gene is TRBV5-1, the J gene TRBJ2-3, with 9 bases identical to TRBD2. The germline V gene has CDR1 SGHRS and CDR2 YFSETQ. This CDR3 contains 21 residues. Trimming cost V 2 bases and J 5 bases; bases outside gene matches: 24. In DNA, the CDR3 is TGCGCCAGCAGCTTTAGTCCCCATAGGGCGGGAGGGCCTTCAAGAATAGATACGCAGTATTTT. Protein sequence: CASSFSPHRAGGPSRIDTQYF.

The V and J genes are TRBV2 and TRBJ1-4, with unresolved D. Trimming removed 3 bases from V and 7 bases from J, with 12 bases in between. The CDR3 is 14 amino acids. CDR1 and CDR2 from the germline V gene are SNHLY and FYNNEI. CDR3 DNA: TGTGCCAGCAGTGACGCAGCGAACTTTGAAAAACTGTTTTTT. Its protein is CASSDAANFEKLFF.

The rearrangement uses TRBV5-1 and TRBJ2-7, with unresolved D. Per the germline V gene, CDR1 is SGHRS and CDR2 is YFSETQ. With 4 bases removed from V and 1 base from J, the gap between germline ends came to 9 bases. The CDR3 covers 13 residues. The CDR3 DNA follows: TGCGCCAGCAGCCCCCTCAGTTCCTACGAGCAGTACTTC. Translated, it gives CASSPLSSYEQYF.